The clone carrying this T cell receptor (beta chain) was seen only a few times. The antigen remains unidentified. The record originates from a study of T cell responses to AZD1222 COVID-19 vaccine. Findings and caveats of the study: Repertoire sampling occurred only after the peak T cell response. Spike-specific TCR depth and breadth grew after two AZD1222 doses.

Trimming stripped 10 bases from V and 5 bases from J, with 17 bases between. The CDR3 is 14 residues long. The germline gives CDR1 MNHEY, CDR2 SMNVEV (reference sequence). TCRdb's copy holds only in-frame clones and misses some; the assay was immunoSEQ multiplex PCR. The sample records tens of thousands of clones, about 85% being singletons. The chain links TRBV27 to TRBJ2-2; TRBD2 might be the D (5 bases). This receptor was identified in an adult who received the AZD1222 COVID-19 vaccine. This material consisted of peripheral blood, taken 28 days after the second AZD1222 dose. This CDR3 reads CATSIERRTGELFF. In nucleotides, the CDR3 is TGTGCCACTAGCATTGAGAGAAGGACCGGGGAGCTGTTTTTT.